A few counts support the clone carrying this TCR beta chain. The CDR3 is made up of 16 amino acids. Per germline, CDR1 SEHNR and CDR2 FQNEAQ (reference sequence). Trimming took off 1 base at V and 0 bases at J, with 9 bases between the two ends. In the original analysis: The authors estimated nucleated cell counts from reference gene primer amplification. Clones were read by immunoSEQ multiplex PCR, and TCRdb kept only the in-frame ones, dropping some. V and J calls and clone size are copied from that table; D and trimming were computed from the DNA. Among about 140,000 clones, approximately 89% were seen once, and the ten largest hold roughly a tenth. This sample was included in a study of blood T cell repertoires in COVID-19. On the study more broadly: COVID-19 samples from acute and convalescent phases originated in the United States, Italy and Spain. Nucleic acid was either cDNA or gDNA, and it came from T cells, B-cell-depleted T cells, or PBMCs.

The chain has TRBV7-9 and TRBJ1-4; D gene ambiguous. The sample comprised peripheral blood. This receptor was taken from a man between 60 and 75 years old with active or convalescent COVID-19. CDR3 in DNA: TGTGCCAGCAGCTTAGGCGGCGGAACAACTAATGAAAAACTGTTTTTT. The encoded protein is CASSLGGGTTNEKLFF.